The clone carrying this TCR beta chain came up a few times. Time point defined: newly diagnosed GD, antithyroid drugs for less than 3 months. Construction of the TCR library relied on RNA isolated from PBMCs. Relying on iRepertoire HTBI primers and Arm-PCR of CDR3 regions, the team built TCR beta libraries. TCRdb ran MiXCR on the multiplex PCR reads and lists one entry per CDR3 protein. This sample carries approximately 540,000 distinct CDR3 sequences, about 12% of them seen once, and the ten largest clones take around 10%. These data originate in a study of regulatory T cells in long-lasting Graves disease. The CDR3 has 16 residues. Germline V gene data show CDR1 as SGHAT and CDR2 as FQNNGV. With 5 bases removed from V and 3 bases from J, the gap between germline ends came to 16 bases. This sample also appeared in a second study, on T cells in Graves' hyperthyroidism and ophthalmopathy. From that study: A model of 13 V-J features distinguished ophthalmopathy from stable hyperthyroidism.

The rearrangement joins TRBV11-2 to TRBJ2-2, with D possibly being TRBD2 (6 bases). This sequence was found in a woman between 25 and 40 years old with Graves disease. This material consisted of peripheral blood mononuclear cells (PBMCs), taken at new diagnosis, from a patient treated with antithyroid drugs. The CDR3 region is CASSPEGLAYTGELFF. CDR3 nucleotides: TGTGCCAGCAGCCCGGAAGGGCTAGCGTACACCGGGGAGCTGTTTTTT.